The next 18 T cell receptor beta chains were all read from a single sample in a study of T-cell memory formation after mild COVID-19. In TCRdb, the 5' RACE reads were re-called with MiXCR into one record per CDR3 protein. The sample carries approximately 30,000 distinct CDR3 sequences, around 8% recorded once. The specimen was PBMCs or a T cell subset sorted from them (not recorded which). The receptor set was obtained from a man younger than 30 who had mild COVID-19 (a few samples of this study predate the infection). Cell type and time point are not known.

The sample holds many counts of this clonotype. The chain joins TRBV18 to TRBJ1-1, with TRBD1 as a possible D gene (5 bases). CDR1 and CDR2 from the germline V gene are KGHSH and LQKENI. V shed 2 bases and J shed 2 bases, with 15 bases lying between them. The CDR3 is made up of 16 amino acids. The CDR3 DNA reads as TGTGCCAGCTCACCAGCGCAGGGCGGTGGTAACACTGAAGCTTTCTTT. Translated, it gives CASSPAQGGGNTEAFF.

This clonotype was detected ten times or more. CDR3 region: CASSAQGRGGSNQPQHF. CDR3 nucleotides: TGTGCCAGCAGCGCCCAAGGGCGAGGGGGTAGCAATCAGCCCCAGCATTTT. V gene TRBV7-8 combines with J gene TRBJ1-5; a weak D match, TRBD1 (6 bases). Germline loops: CDR1 SGHVS, CDR2 FQNEAQ. Trimming removed 5 bases at V and 0 bases at J, with 17 bases between. This CDR3 spans 17 amino acids. Using reference TRBV7-8 and TRBJ1-5 for the parts outside the CDR3, the full variable domain is GAGVSQSPRYKVAKRGQDVALRCDPISGHVSLFWYQQALGQGPEFLTYFQNEAQLDKSGLPSDRFFAERPEGSVSTLKIQRTQQEDSAVYLCASSAQGRGGSNQPQHFGDGTRLSIL.

Many counts were recorded for this clonotype. This chain uses TRBV10-1 with TRBJ2-3; possible D gene TRBD2, 6 bases. The CDR3 runs 14 residues. V lost 6 bases and J lost 0, with 10 bases in between. Per germline, CDR1 WNHNN and CDR2 SYGVQD (reference sequence). The CDR3 here is CASSLGRSTDTQYF. In DNA form, the CDR3 reads TGCGCCAGCAGCCTGGGGAGGAGCACAGATACGCAGTATTTT.

This clonotype has ten or more counts. This rearrangement joins TRBV6-1 to TRBJ1-6, with no clear D. Per germline, CDR1 MNHNS and CDR2 SASEGT. Trimming took off 1 base at V and 0 bases at J, with 10 bases between the two ends. The CDR3 has 17 amino acids. The CDR3 loop is CASSEGRRSSYNSPLHF. For the CDR3, the DNA is TGTGCCAGCAGTGAAGGACGTAGGAGCTCCTATAATTCACCCCTCCACTTT.

The sample holds many counts of this clonotype. This chain uses TRBV5-1 with TRBJ2-1, with D unresolved. V shed 4 bases and J shed 7 bases, with 15 bases lying between them. Germline V gives CDR1 SGHRS, CDR2 YFSETQ. The CDR3 is made up of 14 amino acids. The CDR3 spells CASSHRFDGNEQFF. The CDR3 DNA follows: TGCGCCAGCAGCCATAGATTCGACGGGAATGAGCAGTTCTTC.

The chain is built from TRBV5-1 and TRBJ2-3; no definite D call. Germline V gene lookup returns CDR1 SGHRS and CDR2 YFSETQ. V lost 4 bases and J 2 bases, leaving 17 bases between the germline ends. The CDR3 has 16 amino acids. Here the CDR3 reads CASSLDGLSFTDTQYF. The CDR3 coding sequence is TGCGCCAGCAGCCTGGACGGATTGTCATTCACAGATACGCAGTATTTT.

This clonotype was detected ten times or more. This chain uses TRBV20-1 with TRBJ1-5; maybe TRBD1 (5 bases). The germline V gene has CDR1 DFQATT and CDR2 SNEGSKA (reference sequence). V was clipped by 2 bases and J by 2 bases, with 16 bases between them. This CDR3 has 16 amino acids. Written as DNA, the CDR3 is TGCAGTGCTAGAATAAGGGGCCGGGGGGGCAATCAGCCCCAGCATTTT. Protein sequence: CSARIRGRGGNQPQHF.

This clonotype occurred many times. The chain couples TRBV7-2 to TRBJ2-7, with a weak D call TRBD1 (6 bases). The CDR3 is made up of 16 amino acids. V lost 2 bases and J lost 4, with 18 bases in between. CDR1 is SGHTA, CDR2 FQGNSA, per germline. The CDR3 protein is CASSLLEPGQGYEQYF. CDR3 bases: TGTGCCAGCAGCTTACTCGAGCCTGGGCAGGGGTACGAGCAGTACTTC.

This clonotype was seen many times. This chain uses TRBV7-2 with TRBJ2-7; unclear D gene. V gave up 7 bases and J gave up 5 bases, with 18 bases separating them. The CDR3 has 14 amino acids. Germline CDR1 reads SGHTA; CDR2 reads FQGNSA. This CDR3 is CASTQNGNLHEQYF. The CDR3 DNA follows: TGTGCCAGCACCCAAAACGGAAACCTCCACGAGCAGTACTTC.

On this clonotype: A read error is possible here, since a much larger clone lies one base away. V gene TRBV7-9 combines with J gene TRBJ2-1, with TRBD2 matching 16 bases. The CDR3 runs to 16 residues. The germline V gene encodes CDR1 SEHNR and CDR2 FQNEAQ (reference sequence). Trimming removed 6 bases from V and 10 bases from J; junction bases left unmatched: 9. The CDR3 loop reads CASRTGLAGGRWEQFF. Here the CDR3 DNA reads TGTGCCAGCAGAACGGGACTAGCGGGGGGGCGCTGGGAGCAGTTCTTC.

This clonotype was seen at least ten times. The chain carries TRBV5-6 and TRBJ2-3; D perhaps matches TRBD2 (7 bases). The CDR3 spans 15 residues. Per the germline V gene, CDR1 is SGHDT and CDR2 is YYEEEE. Between the trimmed V and J ends, which lost 2 bases and 3 bases, there was a span of 13 bases. CDR3 in amino acids: CASSFDRRGTDTQYF. The CDR3 bases are TGTGCCAGCAGCTTCGACAGGCGGGGGACAGATACGCAGTATTTT.

This clonotype has ten or more counts. The rearrangement links TRBV12-3 or TRBV12-4 to TRBJ1-2, with D possibly being TRBD1 (5 bases). This CDR3 is 13 amino acids long. V was clipped by 5 bases and J by 7 bases, with 14 bases between them. The CDR3 nucleotides are TGTGCCAGCAGTGGGGGAGGGCCTGGTGGCTACACCTTC. This translates into CASSGGGPGGYTF.

This clonotype was observed at least ten times. This chain uses TRBV2 with TRBJ2-2; no clear D gene. Trimming left V 0 bases short and J 6 bases short, with 5 bases between. CDR1 SNHLY and CDR2 FYNNEI come from the germline V gene. The CDR3 extends over 13 amino acids. CDR3 sequence (DNA): TGTGCCAGCAGTGAAGCCTCCCCCGGGGAGCTGTTTTTT. It codes for CASSEASPGELFF.

The chain couples TRBV18 to TRBJ2-3; the match to TRBD2 covers 13 bases. In germline, CDR1 is KGHSH, CDR2 LQKENI. This CDR3 has 18 amino acids. V was clipped by 3 bases and J by 0 bases; unmatched bases: 6. The CDR3 here is CASSPRLAGGPSTDTQYF. The CDR3 DNA follows: TGTGCCAGCTCACCGAGACTAGCGGGGGGACCTAGCACAGATACGCAGTATTTT.

Many counts were recorded for this clonotype. The chain combines TRBV7-9 with TRBJ2-7; 9 bases are shared with TRBD1. V lost 5 bases to trimming and J lost 5 bases; unmatched junction nucleotides: 4. Germline V CDR1 and CDR2: SEHNR, FQNEAQ (reference sequence). There are 13 residues in the CDR3. CDR3 residues: CASSGRDRDEQYV. CDR3 in DNA: TGTGCCAGCAGCGGCCGGGACAGGGACGAGCAGTACGTC.

This clonotype was seen at least ten times. The rearrangement joins TRBV30 to TRBJ1-6, with D hard to call. Germline V gives CDR1 GTSNPN, CDR2 SVGIG (reference sequence). V shed 0 bases and J shed 9 bases, with 9 bases lying between them. This CDR3 is 13 amino acids long. For the CDR3, the DNA is TGTGCCTGGAGTGTACGGGAGGTTTCACCCCTCCACTTT. Encoded protein: CAWSVREVSPLHF.

This clonotype has a count of ten or more. The chain links TRBV20-1 to TRBJ2-1, with unresolved D. Germline V gene sequence: CDR1 DFQATT, CDR2 SNEGSKA (reference sequence). V was pared by 6 bases and J by 2 bases, with 5 bases between. The CDR3 totals 11 residues. Here the CDR3 DNA reads TGCAGTGCCGTGACCTACAATGAGCAGTTCTTC. Encoded protein: CSAVTYNEQFF.

CDR3 DNA: TGTGCCAGCAGCCAACCTGGACTAGGGGGGACCCAGTACTTC. Its translation is CASSQPGLGGTQYF. V and J are TRBV3-1 and TRBJ2-5; tentatively, D is TRBD2 (7 bases). CDR1 is LGHDT and CDR2 is YNNKEL in the germline V gene (reference sequence). Trimming removed 2 bases from V and 7 bases from J, with 14 bases in between. CDR3 length: 14 residues.